The entry below describes one T cell receptor beta chain. Its antigen is as yet unknown. This CDR3 comprises 12 residues. V was pared by 7 bases and J by 0 bases, with 1 base of the junction left unmatched. The germline V gene has CDR1 SGHRS and CDR2 YFSETQ. The data were taken from a study of T cells in localized non-small cell lung cancer. Study-wide findings and caveats: Adjacent uninvolved lung tissue had the highest T cell clonality, exceeding tumor. Multi-region tumor sequencing was not done, so intratumor heterogeneity could not be excluded.

Assay used: immunoSEQ multiplex PCR; TCRdb lists only in-frame clones, some missing. The sample carries under 150,000 clones, more than 80% recorded once. This chain connects TRBV5-1 to TRBJ2-7; 7 positions agree with TRBD2. The material was peripheral blood, obtained before any cancer treatment. The TCR comes from a female donor older than 55 with stage I lung adenocarcinoma. The CDR3 nucleotides are TGCGCCAGCGGGGGGGACTCCTACGAGCAGTACTTC. Amino acids: CASGGDSYEQYF.